Presented here are 18 T cell receptor beta chains from one specimen sequenced in a study of early T cells in non-severe SARS-CoV-2 infection. TCRdb reprocessed the 5' RACE reads with MiXCR, giving one entry per CDR3 protein. The data hold fewer than 60,000 distinct CDR3 sequences, with about 9.7% observed a single time. The sequenced sample consisted of whole blood. The receptors were gathered from an adult who was a healthcare worker with PCR-confirmed SARS-CoV-2 infection or an uninfected control (not recorded which).

This clonotype was found many times. The chain is built from TRBV18 and TRBJ1-1; D not certain. With 2 bases removed from V and 3 bases from J, the gap between germline ends came to 10 bases. The CDR3 covers 14 residues. Germline V gene sequence: CDR1 KGHSH, CDR2 LQKENI. The CDR3 DNA reads as TGTGCCAGCTCACCAAGTAACGGATACACTGAAGCTTTCTTT. It yields the protein CASSPSNGYTEAFF.

This clonotype was found many times. The chain combines TRBV29-1 with TRBJ1-2; 8 bases line up with TRBD1. The trim removed 7 bases at V and 8 bases at J, leaving 9 bases unmatched. Germline V gene sequence: CDR1 SQVTM, CDR2 ANQGSEA. The CDR3 length is 12 residues. CDR3 loop: CSAGQVTGGYTF. In DNA form, the CDR3 reads TGCAGCGCGGGACAGGTCACAGGCGGCTACACCTTC.

The table lists this clonotype with many counts. The genes are TRBV11-1 and TRBJ2-1; D perhaps matches TRBD2 (6 bases). Trimming removed 6 bases from V and 2 bases from J, with 11 bases in between. Germline V CDR1 and CDR2: SGHAT, FQDESV (reference sequence). This CDR3 is built from 14 residues. The CDR3 sequence: CASRWRGTYNEQFF. The CDR3 DNA is TGTGCCAGCAGGTGGCGGGGAACCTACAATGAGCAGTTCTTC. Together with reference TRBV11-1 and TRBJ2-1, the CDR3 gives the full variable domain: EAEVAQSPRYKITEKSQAVAFWCDPISGHATLYWYRQILGQGPELLVQFQDESVVDDSQLPKDRFSAERLKGVDSTLKIQPAELGDSAMYLCASRWRGTYNEQFFGPGTRLTVL.

This clonotype has a count of ten or more. One junction end disagrees with the germline gene, perhaps due to a read error. The chain recombines TRBV27 with TRBJ2-2, with D perhaps assigned TRBD1 or TRBD2 (5 bases each). This CDR3 comprises 14 residues. Germline CDR1 is MNHEY and CDR2 is SMNVEV (reference sequence). The CDR3: CASKEGAGTGELVF. CDR3 bases: TGTGCCAGCAAAGAAGGGGCGGGCACCGGGGAGCTGGTTTTT.

Only a few counts were recorded for this clonotype. CDR3 in amino acids: CASSLLRTTEAFF. Written as DNA, the CDR3 is TGTGCCAGCAGCCTACTCAGAACGACTGAAGCTTTCTTT. V usage is TRBV7-2 and J usage is TRBJ1-1, with D uncertain. This CDR3 comprises 13 residues. The V end was cut by 5 bases, the J end by 5 bases, with 12 bases between. Germline CDR1 is SGHTA and CDR2 is FQGNSA.

In this sample, this clonotype turned up many times. The CDR3 loop reads CASSAMQGPDTQYF. The CDR3, as DNA: TGTGCCAGCAGCGCAATGCAGGGTCCCGATACGCAGTATTTT. The chain couples TRBV9 to TRBJ2-3; possible D gene TRBD1, 5 bases. Germline assignment: CDR1 SGDLS and CDR2 YYNGEE. The V gene lost 3 bases and the J gene lost 6 bases, with 14 bases spanning the gap. The length of the CDR3 is 14 residues. Combining the CDR3 with reference TRBV9 and TRBJ2-3 gives the whole variable domain DSGVTQTPKHLITATGQRVTLRCSPRSGDLSVYWYQQSLDQGLQFLIQYYNGEERAKGNILERFSAQQFPDLHSELNLSSLELGDSALYFCASSAMQGPDTQYFGPGTRLTVL.

This clonotype was counted at least ten times. This chain connects TRBV4-3 to TRBJ1-1; D is unresolved. CDR3 size: 11 residues. Per the germline V gene, CDR1 is LGHNA and CDR2 is YSLEER. Trimming stripped 3 bases from V and 7 bases from J, with 6 bases between. This CDR3 reads CASSHFNEAFF. The CDR3 nucleotides are TGCGCCAGCAGCCACTTTAATGAAGCTTTCTTT.

This clonotype was counted at least ten times. The rearrangement uses TRBV18 and TRBJ2-7; 9 bases map to TRBD1. Germline V gene sequence: CDR1 KGHSH, CDR2 LQKENI. The CDR3 totals 19 residues. V lost 4 bases to trimming and J lost 5 bases; unmatched junction nucleotides: 21. CDR3 bases: TGTGCCAGCTCACTTCCCGGGACAGGGCAAATCACCTCTGGGGACGAGCAGTACTTC. This translates into CASSLPGTGQITSGDEQYF.

This clonotype was seen many times. This rearrangement joins TRBV19 to TRBJ1-2, with D possibly matching TRBD1 (5 bases). Trimming cost V 2 bases and J 6 bases, with 22 bases left between them. The CDR3 is made up of 17 amino acids. In germline, CDR1 is LNHDA, CDR2 SQIVND (reference sequence). CDR3 amino acids: CASSIRGHGGKQNGYTF. The CDR3 DNA reads as TGTGCCAGTAGTATACGTGGGCACGGGGGGAAACAGAATGGCTACACCTTC.

This clonotype was picked up many times. The chain employs TRBV12-3 or TRBV12-4 and TRBJ1-5; 7 bases align to TRBD1. V shed 3 bases and J 7 bases; nucleotides not matched to a gene: 6. CDR3 length: 14 residues. The CDR3 DNA reads TGTGCCAGCAGTTTGTCCAGGGGGAGCCAGCCCCAGCATTTT. This encodes CASSLSRGSQPQHF.

This clonotype was seen repeatedly, ten times or more. The chain recombines TRBV6-5 with TRBJ1-1; D might be TRBD1 (6 bases). This CDR3 has 15 amino acids. The V and J ends lost 0 bases and 5 bases respectively, with 13 bases between them. Germline loops: CDR1 MNHEY, CDR2 SVGAGI. CDR3 coding DNA: TGTGCCAGCAGTTACTCGATCAGGGGTTCGACTGAAGCTTTCTTT. Its protein is CASSYSIRGSTEAFF.

This clonotype was seen at least ten times. The CDR3 here is CASGFGSDTEAFF. CDR3 nucleotides: TGTGCCAGCGGTTTCGGCTCCGACACTGAAGCTTTCTTT. The V and J genes are TRBV9 and TRBJ1-1, with D unresolved. Trimming pared 7 bases from V and 3 bases from J, leaving 13 bases between. Germline lookup yields CDR1 SGDLS and CDR2 YYNGEE. The CDR3 sequence is 13 residues long.

This clonotype appeared many times. The chain combines TRBV6-5 with TRBJ2-2; unclear D gene. V gave up 6 bases and J gave up 2 bases, with 10 bases separating them. Looked up from germline, CDR1 is MNHEY and CDR2 is SVGAGI. This CDR3 has 14 residues. The chain's CDR3 is CASSARSNTGELFF. The CDR3 bases are TGTGCCAGCAGCGCAAGGAGTAACACCGGGGAGCTGTTTTTT.

The CDR3 region is CASSGRGFEAFF. In DNA form, the CDR3 reads TGTGCCAGCAGCGGCAGAGGTTTTGAAGCTTTCTTT. The V and J genes are TRBV5-5 and TRBJ1-1; no clear D gene. From germline, CDR1 is SGHKS and CDR2 YYEKEE (reference sequence). This CDR3 has 12 amino acids. Trimming stripped 4 bases from V and 7 bases from J, with 11 bases between.

The chain carries TRBV2 and TRBJ1-3; 7 bases line up with TRBD1. In germline, CDR1 is SNHLY, CDR2 FYNNEI. Trimming took 5 bases from V and 0 from J; bases not matched to a gene: 4. This CDR3 comprises 15 residues. The CDR3 loop is CASSKRTGSGNTIYF. As DNA, the CDR3 is TGTGCCAGCAGTAAACGGACAGGCTCTGGAAACACCATATATTTT.

This clonotype showed up many times. The genes are TRBV14 and TRBJ2-1; 10 nucleotides align to TRBD1. CDR1 is SGHDN and CDR2 is FVKESK in the germline V gene. The CDR3 consists of 16 residues. V gave up 4 bases and J gave up 1 base; unmatched junction bases: 4. As DNA, the CDR3 is TGTGCCAGCAGCCGTGGGACAGGGGTGTCCTACAATGAGCAGTTCTTC. Translation: CASSRGTGVSYNEQFF.

At least ten counts were recorded for this clonotype. The CDR3 coding sequence is TGTGCCAGCAGTTCCCTCGACAGGGTTTACAATGAGCAGTTCTTC. The encoded protein is CASSSLDRVYNEQFF. The chain links TRBV27 to TRBJ2-1; 7 bases map to TRBD1. CDR1 and CDR2 from the germline V gene are MNHEY and SMNVEV (reference sequence). CDR3 size: 15 residues. J was trimmed by 4 bases and V by 4 bases; bases with no gene match: 7.

This clonotype was seen repeatedly, ten times or more. The chain has TRBV14 and TRBJ2-1; tentatively, D is TRBD1 (6 bases). The V end lost 5 bases, the J end lost 8 bases, and 19 bases lay between the germline ends. Germline CDR1 and CDR2: SGHDN and FVKESK. The CDR3 is 15 amino acids. In DNA, the CDR3 is TGTGCCAGCAGCTCCCCGACTAAAAAGGGGGATGAGCAGTTCTTC. Its protein product is CASSSPTKKGDEQFF.